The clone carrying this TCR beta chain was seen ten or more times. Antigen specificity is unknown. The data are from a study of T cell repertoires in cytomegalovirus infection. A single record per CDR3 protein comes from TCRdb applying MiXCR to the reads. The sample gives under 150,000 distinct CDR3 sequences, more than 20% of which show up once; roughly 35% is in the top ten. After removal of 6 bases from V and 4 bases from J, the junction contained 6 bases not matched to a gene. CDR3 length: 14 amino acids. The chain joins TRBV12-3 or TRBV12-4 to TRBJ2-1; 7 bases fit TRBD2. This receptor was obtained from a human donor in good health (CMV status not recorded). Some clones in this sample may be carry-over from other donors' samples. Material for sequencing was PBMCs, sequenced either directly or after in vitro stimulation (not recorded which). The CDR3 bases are TGTGCCAGCAGCCTAAGCGGGAAATACAATGAGCAGTTCTTC. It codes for CASSLSGKYNEQFF.